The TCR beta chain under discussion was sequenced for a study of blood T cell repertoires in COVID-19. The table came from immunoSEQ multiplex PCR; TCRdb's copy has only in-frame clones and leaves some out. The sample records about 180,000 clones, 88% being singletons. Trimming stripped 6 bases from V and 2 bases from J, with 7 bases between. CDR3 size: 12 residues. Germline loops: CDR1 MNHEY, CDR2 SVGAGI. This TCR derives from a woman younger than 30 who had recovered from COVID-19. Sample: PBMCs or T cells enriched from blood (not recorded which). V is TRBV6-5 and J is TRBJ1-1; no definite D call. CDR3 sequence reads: CASRHSNTEAFF. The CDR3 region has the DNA TGTGCCAGCAGACACAGTAACACTGAAGCTTTCTTT.